The 5 T cell receptor beta chains below come from one sample, sequenced in a study of identical twins. TCRdb reanalysed the 5' RACE reads using MiXCR and keeps one entry per CDR3 protein. The table lists hundreds of thousands of distinct CDR3 sequences, roughly 6% of them singletons. Sequencing was done on a sample of naive T cells sorted from blood. The source of these receptors is a man between 18 and 35 years old in good health.

This clonotype occurred many times. The V gene is TRBV29-1, the J gene TRBJ1-5, with D perhaps matching TRBD1 (6 bases). The V and J ends lost 5 bases and 4 bases respectively, with 12 bases between them. CDR3 length: 13 residues. Germline V gene data show CDR1 as SQVTM and CDR2 as ANQGSEA. The DNA for the CDR3 is TGCAGCGTTATATCTCAGGGGAATCAGCCCCAGCATTTT. This encodes CSVISQGNQPQHF.

The chain couples TRBV4-1 to TRBJ2-6; D is unclear. Germline V gives CDR1 MGHRA, CDR2 YSYEKL. The ends were cut back, 8 bases at V and 4 bases at J, with 6 bases in the middle. The CDR3 contains 12 residues. The CDR3 loop reads CASLGGANVLTF. The CDR3 region has the DNA TGCGCCAGCCTCGGGGGGGCCAACGTCCTGACTTTC.

The chain couples TRBV18 to TRBJ2-7; TRBD1 might be the D (6 bases). The CDR3 extends over 13 amino acids. The V gene lost 5 bases and the J gene lost 5 bases, with 13 bases spanning the gap. In germline, CDR1 is KGHSH, CDR2 LQKENI. CDR3 sequence reads: CASSTGQQDEQYV. The CDR3 nucleotides are TGTGCCAGCTCAACCGGACAGCAAGACGAGCAGTACGTC.

Many counts were recorded for this clonotype. The CDR3 loop is CASSPRDRGITEQYF. The DNA of the CDR3 is TGTGCCAGCAGCCCAAGGGACAGGGGGATTACCGAGCAGTACTTC. The genes are TRBV5-8 and TRBJ2-7, with TRBD1 matching 11 bases. V shed 4 bases and J 6 bases; nucleotides not matched to a gene: 9. Germline CDR1 SGHTS, CDR2 YDEGEE. The CDR3 consists of 15 residues. Drawing the rest from reference TRBV5-8 and TRBJ2-7, the complete variable domain is EAGVTQSPTHLIKTRGQQATLRCSPISGHTSVYWYQQALGLGLQFLLWYDEGEERNRGNFPPRFSGRQFPNYSSELNVNALELEDSALYLCASSPRDRGITEQYFGPGTRLTVT.

In this sample, this clonotype turned up many times. The gene calls are TRBV20-1 and TRBJ2-7; 12 bases map to TRBD2. This CDR3 comprises 14 residues. J gave up 1 base and V 5 bases, and 3 bases lay outside the gene matches. Per the germline V gene, CDR1 is DFQATT and CDR2 is SNEGSKA (reference sequence). The CDR3 coding sequence is TGCAGTGCTCTCGGACTAGCGGGGTCCTACGAGCAGTACTTC. Protein: CSALGLAGSYEQYF.